This T cell receptor (beta chain) was found in a study of blood T cell repertoires in COVID-19. Clones were read by immunoSEQ multiplex PCR, and TCRdb kept only the in-frame ones, dropping some. This table has approximately 75,000 clones, 75% to 90% appearing once. In its sample, this clone was seen once. The sequenced sample was peripheral blood. This receptor was obtained from a man older than 75 with COVID-19, enrolled during active disease.

CDR3 amino acids: CASSMTVYGYTF. The CDR3 DNA reads as TGTGCCAGTAGTATGACAGTCTATGGCTACACCTTC. V is TRBV19 and J is TRBJ1-2, with a weak D call TRBD1 (5 bases). The CDR3 spans 12 residues. Germline V lookup: CDR1 LNHDA, CDR2 SQIVND (reference sequence). Trimming took 3 bases from V and 4 from J, leaving 6 bases between them.